The source of this TCR beta chain is a study of OX40 agonist ivuxolimab in advanced cancers. Study-wide context: Melanoma, hepatocellular carcinoma, head and neck or renal cell cancer occurred in dose-escalation patients. Study conclusions and caveats: The CD4+ and CD8+ T cells in the blood had expanded clonally by week 6 at 0.1 to 3.0 mg/kg. The specificity for antigen of the expanded peripheral T cells was not determined. Some of the nonresponding patients also showed low levels of normalized T-cell clonal expansion.

Some clones are missing from TCRdb's copy, which holds only in-frame ones; the method was immunoSEQ multiplex PCR. The repertoire holds 60,000 to 75,000 clones, with roughly nine tenths as singletons. Germline CDR1 and CDR2: SNHLY and FYNNEI. This CDR3 spans 15 amino acids. With 8 bases removed from V and 0 bases from J, the gap between germline ends came to 14 bases. A single count supports this clone. Its cognate antigen is unknown. V is TRBV2 and J is TRBJ1-3; TRBD1 might be the D (6 bases). This receptor was taken from an adult with an advanced solid tumor such as melanoma, head and neck, liver or kidney cancer. This specimen was CD4+ or CD8+ T cells sorted from blood, taken in a trial of the OX40 agonist ivuxolimab. DNA for the CDR3: TGTGCCAGCCTCCGGGACACTAGCTCTGGAAACACCATATATTTT. It translates to CASLRDTSSGNTIYF.